The TCR beta chain described here comes from a study of T cell responses to AZD1222 COVID-19 vaccine. Only in-frame clones appear in the TCRdb table, and some are missing; sequencing was by immunoSEQ multiplex PCR. This sample yields 95,000 to 110,000 clones, of which around nine tenths are seen a single time; approximately 3% belongs to the top ten. The CDR3 is 14 residues long. After removal of 4 bases from V and 0 bases from J, the junction contained 2 bases not matched to a gene. The germline CDR1 and CDR2 sequences are LNHNV and YYDKDF (reference sequence). Here the sequenced sample was peripheral blood, taken 28 days after the second dose of the MenACWY control vaccine. The J gene is TRBJ1-1, the V gene TRBV15; 7 bases map to TRBD1. The sequence came from an adult who received the MenACWY meningococcal vaccine as a control. CDR3 in amino acids: CATSKGQVNTEAFF. The CDR3 nucleotides are TGTGCCACCAGCAAAGGACAGGTGAACACTGAAGCTTTCTTT.